The present entry profiles one TCR beta chain with its context. The antigen is undetermined. Anyone with autoimmune disease history or systemic immunosuppression was excluded. Germline CDR1 is SGHDT and CDR2 is YYEEEE. Trimming took 0 bases from V and 4 from J; bases not matched to a gene: 5. The length of the CDR3 is 15 residues. Using immunoSEQ multiplex PCR, the repertoire was profiled, and TCRdb retains in-frame clones only, with some absent. The top ten hold over 25% of the sample, which has more than 25,000 clones, 75% to 90% seen once. These data belong to a study of OX40 agonist ivuxolimab in advanced cancers. Study information: A partial response was reached by three patients: one with hepatocellular carcinoma and two with cutaneous melanoma.

General observations from the study: Antigens targeted by the expanded peripheral T cells were not determined. The 0.1-3.0 mg/kg partial responders had among the lowest clonal expansion.

J is TRBJ1-2 and V is TRBV5-6, with 8 nucleotides matching TRBD1. The sequence was obtained from an adult with an advanced solid tumor such as melanoma, head and neck, liver or kidney cancer. Sequencing was performed on CD4+ or CD8+ T cells sorted from blood, taken in a trial of the OX40 agonist ivuxolimab. CDR3 protein: CASSLALTGGYGYTF. The CDR3 DNA reads as TGTGCCAGCAGCTTGGCCCTTACAGGGGGCTATGGCTACACCTTC.